A selection of T cell receptor beta chains follows, all from one sample in a study of cytomegalovirus exposure and HLA in healthy donors. Profiling relied on immunoSEQ multiplex PCR, and the TCRdb table lists in-frame clones only, not all of them. The table shows some 65,000 clones, with less than 65% occurring only once. Sequencing was done on a sample of PBMCs. Source of these receptors: a man aged 25 to 40 in good health and CMV-seronegative. Each CDR3 is given with its conserved first and last residue. Fields, in order: J gene, V gene, D gene, clone size, CDR3 DNA, CDR3 protein. The D gene is left open where the match is weak. The listing skips clone size in some rows; elsewhere it reads once, few, many or a size class.

J: TRBJ1-6; V: TRBV19; D: TRBD1; size: -; DNA: TGTGCCAGTAGTCCGGACAGGGGAAATTCACCCCTCCACTTT; CDR3: CASSPDRGNSPLHF
J: TRBJ2-7; V: TRBV7-2; D: TRBD1; size: -; DNA: TGTGCCAGCAGCTTAACGACAGGGGGGCAACACGAGCAGTACTTC; CDR3: CASSLTTGGQHEQYF
J: TRBJ2-5; V: TRBV5-4; D: -; size: -; DNA: TGTGCCAGCAGCTTCCCGGACTTTCAAGAGACCCAGTACTTC; CDR3: CASSFPDFQETQYF
J: TRBJ1-5; V: TRBV5-1; D: -; size: -; DNA: TGCGCCAGCAGCTTGGACATAAATCAGCCCCAGCATTTT; CDR3: CASSLDINQPQHF
J: TRBJ1-5; V: TRBV10-3; D: -; size: -; DNA: TGTGCCATCAGTTTCGGAGGAGATCAGCCCCAGCATTTT; CDR3: CAISFGGDQPQHF
J: TRBJ2-7; V: TRBV4-1; D: TRBD2; size: -; DNA: TGCGCCAGCAGCCTTTTCGTTGGTGCGGGGGACGTATACGAGCAGTACTTC; CDR3: CASSLFVGAGDVYEQYF
J: TRBJ2-5; V: TRBV29-1; D: -; size: -; DNA: TGCAGCGTTGATCTTCAGGGATCCCAAGAGACCCAGTACTTC; CDR3: CSVDLQGSQETQYF
J: TRBJ2-7; V: TRBV6-6; D: TRBD2; size: once; DNA: TGTGCCAGCAGTTATGGGGGGGGTGCGGGCGAGCAGTACTTC; CDR3: CASSYGGGAGEQYF
J: TRBJ1-1; V: TRBV7-3; D: -; size: -; DNA: TGTGCCAGCAGCCTAGACAGGAGAACTGAAGCTTTCTTT; CDR3: CASSLDRRTEAFF
J: TRBJ2-1; V: TRBV29-1; D: -; size: -; DNA: TGCAGCGTTGACCGGGAGTACAATGAGCAGTTCTTC; CDR3: CSVDREYNEQFF
J: TRBJ1-4; V: TRBV13; D: -; size: -; DNA: TGTGCCAGCAGCTTAACCAGGAACACTAATGAAAAACTGTTTTTT; CDR3: CASSLTRNTNEKLFF
J: TRBJ2-5; V: TRBV30; D: TRBD2; size: -; DNA: TGTGCCTGGGTGGGACTAGCGGGGGTTAGAGAGACCCAGTACTTC; CDR3: CAWVGLAGVRETQYF
J: TRBJ1-6; V: TRBV23-1; D: -; size: -; DNA: TGCGCCAGCAGTTCCCCATCCCGAGGGGAGGGTGGGAGGGGCTCGACCCTCCACTTT; CDR3: CASSSPSRGEGGRGSTLHF
J: TRBJ1-1; V: TRBV6-6; D: -; size: -; DNA: TGTGCCAGCAGTGAGCGATTAACGGGCACTGAAGCTTTCTTT; CDR3: CASSERLTGTEAFF
J: TRBJ2-7; V: TRBV7-2; D: -; size: few; DNA: TGTGCCAGCAGTCGGGCGAGGGCAGGGGAGGGCGAGCAGTACTTC; CDR3: CASSRARAGEGEQYF
J: TRBJ1-5; V: TRBV5-1; D: -; size: once; DNA: TGCGCCAGCAGCTTGGTGGCAGGTCAGCCCCAGCATTTT; CDR3: CASSLVAGQPQHF
J: TRBJ2-7; V: TRBV29-1; D: TRBD1; size: few; DNA: TGCAGCGTTGGAACCCCGAGGACAGGGGCATACGAGCAGTACTTC; CDR3: CSVGTPRTGAYEQYF
J: TRBJ2-5; V: TRBV27; D: -; size: -; DNA: TGTGCCAGCAGTTTTGGCGCCGGGGGTGAGACCCAGTACTTC; CDR3: CASSFGAGGETQYF
J: TRBJ2-4; V: TRBV6-5; D: -; size: -; DNA: TGTGCCAGCAGTTACTCGTGGGGCACCAAAAACATTCAGTACTTC; CDR3: CASSYSWGTKNIQYF
J: TRBJ2-3; V: TRBV29-1; D: -; size: -; DNA: TGCAGCGTTGATCCCAGGGAAGGCACAGATACGCAGTATTTT; CDR3: CSVDPREGTDTQYF
J: TRBJ2-3; V: TRBV6-4; D: TRBD2; size: -; DNA: TGTGCCAGCAGTCATAGCGGGGGGGCTGATACGCAGTATTTT; CDR3: CASSHSGGADTQYF
J: TRBJ2-5; V: TRBV7-3; D: TRBD1; size: few; DNA: TGTGCCAGCAGCTCAACAGGGGGCGGGGAGACCCAGTACTTC; CDR3: CASSSTGGGETQYF
J: TRBJ1-2; V: TRBV10-1; D: -; size: once; DNA: TGCGCCAGCAGTGATTACAGGGATTCGGCCTATGGCTACACCTTC; CDR3: CASSDYRDSAYGYTF
J: TRBJ2-7; V: TRBV28; D: -; size: -; DNA: TGTGCCAGCCCTCCTTCTCAGGAGGGGTTCTACGAGCAGTACTTC; CDR3: CASPPSQEGFYEQYF
J: TRBJ2-1; V: TRBV5-1; D: TRBD1; size: -; DNA: TGCGCCAGCAGCTTGTGGGGGGACAGGGCCGGAGTTAATGAGCAGTTCTTC; CDR3: CASSLWGDRAGVNEQFF
J: TRBJ2-7; V: TRBV7-9; D: TRBD2; size: -; DNA: TGTGCCAGCAGCACGCCGGGACTAGTCTTCTACGAGCAGTACTTC; CDR3: CASSTPGLVFYEQYF
J: TRBJ1-1; V: TRBV19; D: -; size: -; DNA: TGTGCCACCAGTCAGGTAATGAACACTGAAGCTTTCTTT; CDR3: CATSQVMNTEAFF
J: TRBJ1-3; V: TRBV7-6; D: -; size: -; DNA: TGTGCCAGCAGCTTAGCAGGGAGAGCCGCTGGAAACACCATATATTTT; CDR3: CASSLAGRAAGNTIYF
J: TRBJ1-1; V: TRBV10-3; D: -; size: few; DNA: TGTGCCATCAAGAATACAGGGCTGAACACTGAAGCTTTCTTT; CDR3: CAIKNTGLNTEAFF
J: TRBJ2-1; V: TRBV4-1; D: -; size: -; DNA: TGCGCCAGCAGCCAACCGAGCAGGGTACTCTCGGAGCAGTTCTTC; CDR3: CASSQPSRVLSEQFF
J: TRBJ2-3; V: TRBV9; D: TRBD2; size: -; DNA: TGTGCCAGCAGCGTAGGGACTAGCGGGTTAGATACGCAGTATTTT; CDR3: CASSVGTSGLDTQYF
J: TRBJ2-5; V: TRBV28; D: -; size: once; DNA: TGTGCCAGCAGTCCCCAGACAGGCCAAGAGACCCAGTACTTC; CDR3: CASSPQTGQETQYF
J: TRBJ2-1; V: TRBV25-1; D: -; size: -; DNA: TGTGCCAGCAGTCTTAACGGGTATGAGCAGTTCTTC; CDR3: CASSLNGYEQFF
J: TRBJ2-7; V: TRBV11-2; D: -; size: -; DNA: TGTGCCAGCAGCTTAGGTACCTACGAGCAGTACTTC; CDR3: CASSLGTYEQYF
J: TRBJ1-5; V: TRBV6-4; D: TRBD1; size: medium-sized; DNA: TGTGCCAGCCCCGACAGGGTTCAGCCCCAGCATTTT; CDR3: CASPDRVQPQHF